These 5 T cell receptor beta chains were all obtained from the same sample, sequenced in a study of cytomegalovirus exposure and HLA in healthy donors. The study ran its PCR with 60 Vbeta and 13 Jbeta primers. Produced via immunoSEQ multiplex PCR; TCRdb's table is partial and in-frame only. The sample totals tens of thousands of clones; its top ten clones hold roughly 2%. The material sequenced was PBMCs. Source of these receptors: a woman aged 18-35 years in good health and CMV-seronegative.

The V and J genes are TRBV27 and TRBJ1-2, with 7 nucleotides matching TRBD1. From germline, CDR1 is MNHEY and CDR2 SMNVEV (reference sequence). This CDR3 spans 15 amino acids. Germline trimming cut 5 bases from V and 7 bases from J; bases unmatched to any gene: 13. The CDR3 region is CASSGIPDRAGGYTF. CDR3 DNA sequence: TGTGCCAGCAGTGGAATCCCTGACAGGGCAGGTGGCTACACCTTC.

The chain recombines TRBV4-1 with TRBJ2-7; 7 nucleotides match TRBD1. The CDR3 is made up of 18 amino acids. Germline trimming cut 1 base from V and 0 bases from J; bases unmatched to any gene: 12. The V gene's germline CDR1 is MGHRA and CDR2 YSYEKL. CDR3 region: CASSQADFLGQSSYEQYF. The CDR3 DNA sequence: TGCGCCAGCAGCCAAGCCGACTTTCTGGGACAGTCCTCCTACGAGCAGTACTTC.

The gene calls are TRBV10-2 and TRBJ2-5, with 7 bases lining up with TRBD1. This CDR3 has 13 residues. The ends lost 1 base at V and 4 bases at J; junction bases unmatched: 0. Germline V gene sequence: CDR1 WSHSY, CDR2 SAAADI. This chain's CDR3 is CASSEYRGETQYF. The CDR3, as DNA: TGCGCCAGCAGTGAGTACAGGGGAGAGACCCAGTACTTC.

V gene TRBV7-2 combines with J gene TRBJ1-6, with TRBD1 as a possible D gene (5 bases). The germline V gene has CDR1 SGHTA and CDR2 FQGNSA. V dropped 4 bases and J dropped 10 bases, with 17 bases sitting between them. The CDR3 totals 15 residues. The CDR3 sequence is CASSSRASEGSPLHF. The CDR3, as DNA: TGTGCCAGCAGCTCGAGGGCCTCGGAGGGGTCACCCCTCCACTTT.

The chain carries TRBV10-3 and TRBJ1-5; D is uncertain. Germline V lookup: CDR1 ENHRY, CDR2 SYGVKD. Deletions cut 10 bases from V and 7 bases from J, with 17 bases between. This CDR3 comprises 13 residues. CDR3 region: CATKFQDGQPQHF. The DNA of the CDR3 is TGTGCCACCAAATTTCAGGATGGCCAGCCCCAGCATTTT.